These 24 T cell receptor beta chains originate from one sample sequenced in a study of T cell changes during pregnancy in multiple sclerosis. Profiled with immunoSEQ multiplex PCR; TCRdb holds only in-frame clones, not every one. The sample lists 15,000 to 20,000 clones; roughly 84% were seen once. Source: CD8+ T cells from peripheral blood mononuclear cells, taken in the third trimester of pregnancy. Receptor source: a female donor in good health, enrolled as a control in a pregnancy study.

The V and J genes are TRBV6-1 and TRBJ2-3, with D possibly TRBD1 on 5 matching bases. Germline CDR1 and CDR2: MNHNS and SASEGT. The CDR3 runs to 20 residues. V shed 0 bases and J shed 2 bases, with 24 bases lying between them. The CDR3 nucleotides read TGTGCCAGCAGTGAAGCGCAAGGGGCTCTGGGTCCAAGATACACAGATACGCAGTATTTT. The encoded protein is CASSEAQGALGPRYTDTQYF.

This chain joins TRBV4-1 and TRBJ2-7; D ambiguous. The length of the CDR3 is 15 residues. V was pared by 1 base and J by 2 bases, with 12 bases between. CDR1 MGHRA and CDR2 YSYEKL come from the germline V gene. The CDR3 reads CASSQGLAAPYEQYF. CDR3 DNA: TGCGCCAGCAGCCAAGGCTTAGCTGCCCCCTACGAGCAGTACTTC.

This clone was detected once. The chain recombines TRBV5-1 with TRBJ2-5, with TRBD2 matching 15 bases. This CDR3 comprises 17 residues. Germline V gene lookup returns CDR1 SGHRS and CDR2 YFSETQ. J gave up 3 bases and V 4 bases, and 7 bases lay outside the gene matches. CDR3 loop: CASSPGLAGGWEETQYF. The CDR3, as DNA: TGCGCCAGCAGCCCGGGACTAGCGGGAGGATGGGAAGAGACCCAGTACTTC.

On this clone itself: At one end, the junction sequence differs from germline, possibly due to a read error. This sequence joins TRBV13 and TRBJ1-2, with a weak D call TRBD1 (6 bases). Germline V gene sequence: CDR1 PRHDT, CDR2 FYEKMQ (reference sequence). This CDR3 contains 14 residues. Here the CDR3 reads CASRLGGDLYGYTF. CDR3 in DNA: TGTGCCAGCAGGTTAGGGGGAGACCTTTATGGCTACACCTTC.

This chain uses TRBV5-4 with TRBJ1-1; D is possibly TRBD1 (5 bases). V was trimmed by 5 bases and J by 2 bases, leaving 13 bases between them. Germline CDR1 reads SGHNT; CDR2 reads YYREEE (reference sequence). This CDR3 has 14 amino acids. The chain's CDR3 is CASSWSGGNTEAFF. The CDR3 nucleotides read TGTGCCAGCAGTTGGTCCGGGGGAAACACTGAAGCTTTCTTT.

The CDR3 coding sequence is TGTGCCAGCAGCCCGATGACAGGGATGCTATCGAGGACCGGGGAGCTGTTTTTT. Protein product: CASSPMTGMLSRTGELFF. The V gene is TRBV5-6, the J gene TRBJ2-2; 7 nucleotides align to TRBD1. The length of the CDR3 is 18 residues. With V trimmed by 4 bases and J by 5 bases, 17 bases remained unmatched. Germline-derived CDR1 and CDR2 are SGHDT and YYEEEE. Based on the CDR3 plus reference TRBV5-6 and TRBJ2-2, the full variable domain is DAGVTQSPTHLIKTRGQQVTLRCSPKSGHDTVSWYQQALGQGPQFIFQYYEEEERQRGNFPDRFSGHQFPNYSSELNVNALLLGDSALYLCASSPMTGMLSRTGELFFGEGSRLTVL.

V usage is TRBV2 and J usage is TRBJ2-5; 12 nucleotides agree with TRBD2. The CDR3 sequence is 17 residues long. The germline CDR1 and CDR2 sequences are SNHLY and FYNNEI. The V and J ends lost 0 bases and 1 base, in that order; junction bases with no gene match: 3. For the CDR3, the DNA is TGTGCCAGCAGTGAAGCTCTAGCGGGGGGGACCCAAGAGACCCAGTACTTC. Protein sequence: CASSEALAGGTQETQYF.

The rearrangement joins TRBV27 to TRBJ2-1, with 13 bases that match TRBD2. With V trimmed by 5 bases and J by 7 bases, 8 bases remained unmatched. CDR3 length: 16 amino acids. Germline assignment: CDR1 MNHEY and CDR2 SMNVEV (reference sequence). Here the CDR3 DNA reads TGTGCCAGCAGTCCTACCGGGACTAGCGGGACGAATGAGCAGTTCTTC. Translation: CASSPTGTSGTNEQFF.

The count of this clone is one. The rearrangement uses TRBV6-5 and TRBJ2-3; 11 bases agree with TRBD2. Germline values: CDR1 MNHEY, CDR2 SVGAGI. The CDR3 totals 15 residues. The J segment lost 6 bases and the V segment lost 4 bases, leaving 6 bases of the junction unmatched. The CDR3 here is CASSFGTSGSDTQYF. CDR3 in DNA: TGTGCCAGCAGTTTTGGGACTAGCGGTTCCGATACGCAGTATTTT.

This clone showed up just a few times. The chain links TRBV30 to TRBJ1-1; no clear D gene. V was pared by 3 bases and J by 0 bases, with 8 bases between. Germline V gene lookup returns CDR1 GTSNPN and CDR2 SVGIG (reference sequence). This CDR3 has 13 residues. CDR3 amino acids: CAWRQFMNTEAFF. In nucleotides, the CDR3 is TGTGCCTGGAGACAGTTCATGAACACTGAAGCTTTCTTT.

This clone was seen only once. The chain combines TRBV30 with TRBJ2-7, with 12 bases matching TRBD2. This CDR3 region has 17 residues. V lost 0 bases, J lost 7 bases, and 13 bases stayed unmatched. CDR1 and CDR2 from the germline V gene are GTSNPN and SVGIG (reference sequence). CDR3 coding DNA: TGTGCCTGGAGTGTCCGAGGACTAGCGGGATATCTGGGAGAGCAGTACTTC. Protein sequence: CAWSVRGLAGYLGEQYF.

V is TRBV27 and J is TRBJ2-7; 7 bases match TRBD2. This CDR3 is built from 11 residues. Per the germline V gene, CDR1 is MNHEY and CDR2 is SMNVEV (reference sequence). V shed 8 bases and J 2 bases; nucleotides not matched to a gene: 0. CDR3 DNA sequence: TGTGCCAGCGGGGGGGCCTACGAGCAGTACTTC. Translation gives CASGGAYEQYF.

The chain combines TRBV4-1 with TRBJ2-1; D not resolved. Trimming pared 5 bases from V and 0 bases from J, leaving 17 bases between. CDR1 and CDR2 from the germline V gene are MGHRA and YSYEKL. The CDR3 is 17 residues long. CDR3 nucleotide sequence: TGCGCCAGCAGCTTTGGCCCAGACAAAAGCTCCTACAATGAGCAGTTCTTC. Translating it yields CASSFGPDKSSYNEQFF.

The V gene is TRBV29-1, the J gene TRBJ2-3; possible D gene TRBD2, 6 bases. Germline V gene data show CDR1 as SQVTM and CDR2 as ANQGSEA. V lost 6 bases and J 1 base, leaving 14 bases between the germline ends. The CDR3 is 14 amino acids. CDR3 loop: CSVRSGRGTDTQYF. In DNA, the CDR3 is TGCAGCGTCCGCAGCGGGCGGGGCACAGATACGCAGTATTTT.

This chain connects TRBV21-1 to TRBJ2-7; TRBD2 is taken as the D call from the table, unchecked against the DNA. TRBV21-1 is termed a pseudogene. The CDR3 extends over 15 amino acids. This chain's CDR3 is CASSQGERLAYEQYF. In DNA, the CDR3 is TGTGCCAGCAGCCAAGGGGAGAGACTTGCCTACGAGCAGTACTTC.

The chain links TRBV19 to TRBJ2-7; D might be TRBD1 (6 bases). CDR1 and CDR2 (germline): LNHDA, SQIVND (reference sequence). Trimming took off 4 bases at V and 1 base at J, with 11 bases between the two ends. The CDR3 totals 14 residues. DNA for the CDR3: TGTGCCAGTAGTACGGTAGGGGGATCCTACGAGCAGTACTTC. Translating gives CASSTVGGSYEQYF.

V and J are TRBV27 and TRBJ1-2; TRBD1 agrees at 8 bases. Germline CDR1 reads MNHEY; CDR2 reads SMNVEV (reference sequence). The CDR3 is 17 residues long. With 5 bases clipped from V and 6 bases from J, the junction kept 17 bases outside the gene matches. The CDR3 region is CASSPGDRSLERDGYTF. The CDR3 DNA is TGTGCCAGCAGTCCAGGGGACAGGTCCTTAGAAAGGGATGGCTACACCTTC.

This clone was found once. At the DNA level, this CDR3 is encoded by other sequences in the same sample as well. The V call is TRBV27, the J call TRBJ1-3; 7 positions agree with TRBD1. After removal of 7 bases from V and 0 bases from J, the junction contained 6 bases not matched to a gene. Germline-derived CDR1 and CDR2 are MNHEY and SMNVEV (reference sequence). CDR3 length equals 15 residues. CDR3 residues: CASTARQGSGNTIYF. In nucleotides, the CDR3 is TGTGCCAGCACCGCCCGACAGGGCTCTGGAAACACCATATATTTT.

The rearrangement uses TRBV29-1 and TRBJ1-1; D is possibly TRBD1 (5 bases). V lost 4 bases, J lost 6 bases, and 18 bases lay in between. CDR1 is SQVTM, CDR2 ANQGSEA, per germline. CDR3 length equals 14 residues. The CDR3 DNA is TGCAGCGTTGGGCCGACAGACTGGGGCGCTGAAGCTTTCTTT. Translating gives CSVGPTDWGAEAFF.

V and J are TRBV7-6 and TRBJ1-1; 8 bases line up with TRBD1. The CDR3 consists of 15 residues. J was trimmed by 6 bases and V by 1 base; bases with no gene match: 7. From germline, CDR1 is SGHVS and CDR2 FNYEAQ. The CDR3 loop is CASSLGAGGKPEAFF. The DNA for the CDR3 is TGTGCCAGCAGCTTAGGGGCAGGGGGCAAACCTGAAGCTTTCTTT.

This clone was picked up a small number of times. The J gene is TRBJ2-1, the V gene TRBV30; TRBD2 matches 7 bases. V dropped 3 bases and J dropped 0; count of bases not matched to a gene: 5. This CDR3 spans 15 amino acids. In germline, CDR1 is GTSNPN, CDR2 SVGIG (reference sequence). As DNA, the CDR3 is TGTGCCTGGAGCCACCCTAGCGGCTCCTACAATGAGCAGTTCTTC. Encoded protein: CAWSHPSGSYNEQFF.

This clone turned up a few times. The CDR3 nucleotides are TGTGCCAGCAGCGGGACAGGGGGCACTGAAGCTTTCTTT. As protein: CASSGTGGTEAFF. The chain combines TRBV6-5 with TRBJ1-1; TRBD1 aligns across 11 bases. CDR3 length: 13 amino acids. Germline assignment: CDR1 MNHEY and CDR2 SVGAGI. Losses at the gene ends were 6 bases for V and 4 bases for J; bases not matched to a gene: 1.

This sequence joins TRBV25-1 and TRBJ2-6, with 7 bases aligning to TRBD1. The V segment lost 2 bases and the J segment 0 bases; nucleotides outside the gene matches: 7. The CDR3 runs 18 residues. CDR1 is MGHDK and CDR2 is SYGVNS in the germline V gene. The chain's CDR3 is CASSERGQAYSGANVLTF. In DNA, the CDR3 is TGTGCCAGCAGTGAACGCGGACAGGCGTACTCTGGGGCCAACGTCCTGACTTTC.

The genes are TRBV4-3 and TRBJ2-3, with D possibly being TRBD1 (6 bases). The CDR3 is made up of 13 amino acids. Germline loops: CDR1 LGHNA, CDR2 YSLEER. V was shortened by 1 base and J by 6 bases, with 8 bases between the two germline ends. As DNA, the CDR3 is TGCGCCAGCAGCCAAGGGACAGTTGATACGCAGTATTTT. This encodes CASSQGTVDTQYF.